The TCR beta chain under discussion was sequenced for a study of shared clonotypes between healthy human individuals. The trim removed 0 bases at V and 3 bases at J, leaving 11 bases unmatched. The CDR3 extends over 20 amino acids. The V gene's germline CDR1 is LGHNA and CDR2 YSLEER. TCRdb's copy holds only in-frame clones and misses some; the assay was immunoSEQ multiplex PCR. Of just over 2,000,000 clones in the sample, roughly 94% are singletons; the top ten hold 0.13%. A note on this clone: Its antigen is not known.

Study observations and caveats: Despite large depth, sorted-subset datasets appeared incompletely sequenced.

The sequenced material came from naive CD4+ T cells sorted from blood. Specified subset: CD45RA+ positively selected. The J gene is TRBJ2-3, the V gene TRBV4-3; 14 bases fit TRBD2. The origin of this receptor is a young man in good health. CDR3 in DNA: TGCGCCAGCAGCCAAGACTGCTGGGGACTAGCGGGAGATAAGACAGATACGCAGTATTTT. It specifies CASSQDCWGLAGDKTDTQYF.